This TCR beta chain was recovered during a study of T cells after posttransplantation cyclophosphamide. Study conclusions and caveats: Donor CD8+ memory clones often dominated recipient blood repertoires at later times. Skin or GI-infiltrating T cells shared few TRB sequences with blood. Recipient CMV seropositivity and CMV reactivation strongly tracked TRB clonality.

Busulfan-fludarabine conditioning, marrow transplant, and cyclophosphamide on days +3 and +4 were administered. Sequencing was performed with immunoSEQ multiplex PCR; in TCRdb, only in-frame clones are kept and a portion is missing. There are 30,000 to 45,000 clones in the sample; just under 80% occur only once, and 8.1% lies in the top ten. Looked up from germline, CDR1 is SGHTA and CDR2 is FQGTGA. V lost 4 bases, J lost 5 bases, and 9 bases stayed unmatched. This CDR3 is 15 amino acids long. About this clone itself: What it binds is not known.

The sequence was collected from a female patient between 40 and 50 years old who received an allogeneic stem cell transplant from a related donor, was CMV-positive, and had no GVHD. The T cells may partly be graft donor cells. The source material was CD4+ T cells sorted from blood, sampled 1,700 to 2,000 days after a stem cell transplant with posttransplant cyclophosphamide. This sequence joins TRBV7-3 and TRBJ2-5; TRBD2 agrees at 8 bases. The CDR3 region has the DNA TGTGCCAGCAGCTCTAACGGACTAGCAACTGAGACCCAGTACTTC. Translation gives CASSSNGLATETQYF.